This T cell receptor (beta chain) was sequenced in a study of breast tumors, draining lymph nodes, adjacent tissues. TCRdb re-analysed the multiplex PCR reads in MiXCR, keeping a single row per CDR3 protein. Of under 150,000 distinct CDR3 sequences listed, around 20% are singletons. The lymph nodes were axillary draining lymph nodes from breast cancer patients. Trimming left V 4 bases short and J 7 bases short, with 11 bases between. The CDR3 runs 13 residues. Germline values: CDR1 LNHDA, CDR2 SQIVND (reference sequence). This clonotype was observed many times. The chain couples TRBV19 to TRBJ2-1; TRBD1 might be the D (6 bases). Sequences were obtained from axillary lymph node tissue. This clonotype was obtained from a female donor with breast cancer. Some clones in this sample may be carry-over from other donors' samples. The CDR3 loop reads CASSSYGQNEQFF. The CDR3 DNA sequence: TGTGCCAGTAGTAGCTACGGACAGAATGAGCAGTTCTTC.